This T cell receptor beta chain emerged from a study of shared clonotypes between healthy human individuals. Whole-study findings and limits: Investigators collected only blood, and repertoires in tissues likely differ.

This CDR3 comprises 13 residues. The germline CDR1 and CDR2 sequences are SGDLS and YYNGEE. V lost 3 bases and J lost 1, with 8 bases in between. Concerning this clone: Its antigen remains unknown. This sample also contains other DNA sequences that code for the same CDR3.

Sequencing was performed with immunoSEQ multiplex PCR; in TCRdb, only in-frame clones are kept and a portion is missing. The profile shows approximately 1.4 million clones, approximately 98% of them singletons. Material: naive CD4+ T cells sorted from blood. Stated subset: CD45RA+ positively selected. The sequence was obtained from a young man in good health. The genes are TRBV9 and TRBJ2-7; D is possibly TRBD2 (5 bases). DNA of the CDR3: TGTGCCAGCAGCGGTCCGGGATCCTACGAGCAGTACTTC. Translating gives CASSGPGSYEQYF.